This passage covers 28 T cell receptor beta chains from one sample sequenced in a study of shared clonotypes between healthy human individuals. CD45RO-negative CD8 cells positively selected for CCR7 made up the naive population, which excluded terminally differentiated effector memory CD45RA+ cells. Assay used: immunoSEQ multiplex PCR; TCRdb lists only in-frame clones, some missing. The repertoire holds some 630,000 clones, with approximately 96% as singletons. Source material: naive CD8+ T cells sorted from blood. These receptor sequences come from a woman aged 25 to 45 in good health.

The CDR3 DNA sequence: TGTGCCATGGGAGGGGACCTAACCTACGAGCAGTACTTC. Translating gives CAMGGDLTYEQYF. This chain joins TRBV2 and TRBJ2-7, with 7 bases that match TRBD2. Germline lookup yields CDR1 SNHLY and CDR2 FYNNEI. J was trimmed by 2 bases and V by 10 bases; bases with no gene match: 8. The CDR3 contains 13 residues.

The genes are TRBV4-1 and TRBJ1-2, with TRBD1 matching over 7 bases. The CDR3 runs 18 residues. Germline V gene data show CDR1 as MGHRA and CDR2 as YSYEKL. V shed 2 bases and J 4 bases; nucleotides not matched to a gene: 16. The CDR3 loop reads CASSQKGTPGSGGYGYTF. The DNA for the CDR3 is TGCGCCAGCAGCCAAAAAGGCACCCCTGGGTCAGGGGGCTATGGCTACACCTTC.

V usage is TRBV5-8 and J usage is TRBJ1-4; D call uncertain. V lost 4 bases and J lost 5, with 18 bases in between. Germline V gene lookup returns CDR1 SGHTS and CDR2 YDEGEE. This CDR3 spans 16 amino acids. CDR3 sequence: CASSGVLANENEKLFF. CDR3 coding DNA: TGTGCCAGCAGCGGGGTCCTAGCGAACGAAAATGAAAAACTGTTTTTT.

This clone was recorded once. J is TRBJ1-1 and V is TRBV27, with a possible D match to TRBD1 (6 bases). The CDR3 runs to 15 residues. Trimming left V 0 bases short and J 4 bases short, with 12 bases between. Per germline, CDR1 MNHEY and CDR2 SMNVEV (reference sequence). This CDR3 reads CASSLSRQGLTEAFF. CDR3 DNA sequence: TGTGCCAGCAGTTTATCGAGGCAGGGGCTCACTGAAGCTTTCTTT.

The CDR3 protein is CASSPKGTSGRGGNIQYF. DNA of the CDR3: TGTGCCAGCAGCCCAAAAGGGACTAGCGGGAGAGGCGGAAACATTCAGTACTTC. This chain links TRBV13 with TRBJ2-4; 14 bases are a match to TRBD2. Germline values: CDR1 PRHDT, CDR2 FYEKMQ (reference sequence). V shed 5 bases and J 6 bases; nucleotides not matched to a gene: 12. The CDR3 covers 18 residues.

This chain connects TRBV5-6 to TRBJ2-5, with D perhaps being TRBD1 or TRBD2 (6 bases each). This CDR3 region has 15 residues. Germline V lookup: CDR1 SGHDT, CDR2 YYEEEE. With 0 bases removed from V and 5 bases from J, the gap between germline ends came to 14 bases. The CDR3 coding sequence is TGTGCCAGCAGCTTGGGACGGGGGCCTATCGAGACCCAGTACTTC. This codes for CASSLGRGPIETQYF.

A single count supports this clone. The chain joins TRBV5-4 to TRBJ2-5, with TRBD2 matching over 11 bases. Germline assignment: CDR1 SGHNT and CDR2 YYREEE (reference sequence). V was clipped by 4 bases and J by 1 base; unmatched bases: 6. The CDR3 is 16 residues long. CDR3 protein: CASSLGTSGFQETQYF. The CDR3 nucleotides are TGTGCCAGCAGCCTCGGGACTAGCGGCTTCCAAGAGACCCAGTACTTC.

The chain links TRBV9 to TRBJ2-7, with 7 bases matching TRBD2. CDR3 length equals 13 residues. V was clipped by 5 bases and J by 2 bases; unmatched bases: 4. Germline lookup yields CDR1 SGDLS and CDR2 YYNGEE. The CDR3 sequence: CASSTGLPYEQYF. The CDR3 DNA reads TGTGCCAGCAGTACGGGACTACCCTACGAGCAGTACTTC.

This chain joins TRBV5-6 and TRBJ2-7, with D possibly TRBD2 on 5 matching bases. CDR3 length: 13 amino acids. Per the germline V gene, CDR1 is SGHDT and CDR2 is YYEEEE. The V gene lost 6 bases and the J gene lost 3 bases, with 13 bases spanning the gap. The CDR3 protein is CASTNEGNYEQYF. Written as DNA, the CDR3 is TGTGCCAGCACCAATGAGGGTAACTACGAGCAGTACTTC.

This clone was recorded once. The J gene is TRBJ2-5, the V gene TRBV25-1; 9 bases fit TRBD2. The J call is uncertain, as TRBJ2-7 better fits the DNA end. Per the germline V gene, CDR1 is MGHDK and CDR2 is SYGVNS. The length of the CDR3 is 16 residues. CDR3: CASSAFSTSGHYEQYF. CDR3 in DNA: TGTGCCAGCAGTGCGTTCTCGACTAGCGGACACTACGAGCAGTACTTC.

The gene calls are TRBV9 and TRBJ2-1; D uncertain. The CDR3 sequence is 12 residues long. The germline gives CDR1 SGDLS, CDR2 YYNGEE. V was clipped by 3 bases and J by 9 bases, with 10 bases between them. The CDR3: CASSALNGEQFF. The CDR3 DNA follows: TGTGCCAGCAGCGCCCTAAACGGTGAGCAGTTCTTC.

CDR3 amino acids: CASSQDSSNEKLFF. CDR3 coding DNA: TGTGCCAGCAGCCAAGACTCGTCCAATGAAAAACTGTTTTTT. This rearrangement joins TRBV7-6 to TRBJ1-4, with unresolved D. CDR3 length: 14 amino acids. The germline V gene encodes CDR1 SGHVS and CDR2 FNYEAQ. The V and J ends lost 5 bases and 5 bases respectively, with 12 bases between them. Complete variable domain (other parts from reference TRBV7-6 and TRBJ1-4): GAGVSQSPRYKVTKRGQDVALRCDPISGHVSLYWYRQALGQGPEFLTYFNYEAQQDKSGLPNDRFSAERPEGSISTLTIQRTEQRDSAMYRCASSQDSSNEKLFFGSGTQLSVL.

The CDR3 reads CASSQGIREQYF. In DNA form, the CDR3 reads TGTGCCAGCAGCCAAGGGATCCGCGAGCAGTACTTC. This rearrangement joins TRBV14 to TRBJ2-7; D gene ambiguous. The CDR3 has 12 amino acids. Germline CDR1 and CDR2: SGHDN and FVKESK. The germline V and J ends were trimmed by 1 base and 6 bases, with 7 bases remaining between them.

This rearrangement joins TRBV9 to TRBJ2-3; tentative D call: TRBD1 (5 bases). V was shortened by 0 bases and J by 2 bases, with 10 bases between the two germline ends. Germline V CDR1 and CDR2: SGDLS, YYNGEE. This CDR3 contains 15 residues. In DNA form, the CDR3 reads TGTGCCAGCAGCGTAGATGGGGCGGCCACAGATACGCAGTATTTT. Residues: CASSVDGAATDTQYF.

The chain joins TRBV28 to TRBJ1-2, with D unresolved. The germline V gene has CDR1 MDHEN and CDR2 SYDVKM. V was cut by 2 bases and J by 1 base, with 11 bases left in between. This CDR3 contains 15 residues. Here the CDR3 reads CASSLITAGNYGYTF. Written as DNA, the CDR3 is TGTGCCAGCAGTTTAATTACAGCGGGTAACTATGGCTACACCTTC.

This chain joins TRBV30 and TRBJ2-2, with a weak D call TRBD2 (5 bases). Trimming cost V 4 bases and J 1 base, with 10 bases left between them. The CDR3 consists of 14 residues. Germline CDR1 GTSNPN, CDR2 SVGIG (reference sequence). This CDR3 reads CAWTLGGNTGELFF. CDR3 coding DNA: TGTGCCTGGACCCTCGGAGGGAACACCGGGGAGCTGTTTTTT.

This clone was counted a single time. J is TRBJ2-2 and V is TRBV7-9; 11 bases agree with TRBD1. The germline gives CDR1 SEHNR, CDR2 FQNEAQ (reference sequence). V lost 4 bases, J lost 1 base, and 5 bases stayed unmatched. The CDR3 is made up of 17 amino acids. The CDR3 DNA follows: TGTGCCAGCAGCTCCCGGACAGGGGGCAGGAACACCGGGGAGCTGTTTTTT. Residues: CASSSRTGGRNTGELFF.

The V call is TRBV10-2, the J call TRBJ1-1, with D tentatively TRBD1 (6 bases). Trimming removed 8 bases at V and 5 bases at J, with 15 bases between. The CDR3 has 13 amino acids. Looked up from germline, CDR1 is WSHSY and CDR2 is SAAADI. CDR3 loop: CASSLGGLTEAFF. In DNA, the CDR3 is TGCGCCAGCTCCCTCGGGGGCCTGACTGAAGCTTTCTTT.

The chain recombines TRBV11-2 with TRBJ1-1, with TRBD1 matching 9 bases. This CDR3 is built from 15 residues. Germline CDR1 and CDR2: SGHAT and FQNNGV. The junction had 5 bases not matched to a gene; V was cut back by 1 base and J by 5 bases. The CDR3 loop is CASSLGDRVETEAFF. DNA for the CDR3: TGTGCCAGCAGCTTAGGGGACAGGGTAGAAACTGAAGCTTTCTTT.

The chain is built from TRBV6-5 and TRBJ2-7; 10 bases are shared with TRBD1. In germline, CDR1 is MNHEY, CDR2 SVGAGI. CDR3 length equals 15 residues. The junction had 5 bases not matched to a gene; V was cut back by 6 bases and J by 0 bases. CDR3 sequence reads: CASSVTGGDSYEQYF. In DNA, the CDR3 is TGTGCCAGCAGCGTGACAGGGGGCGACTCCTACGAGCAGTACTTC.

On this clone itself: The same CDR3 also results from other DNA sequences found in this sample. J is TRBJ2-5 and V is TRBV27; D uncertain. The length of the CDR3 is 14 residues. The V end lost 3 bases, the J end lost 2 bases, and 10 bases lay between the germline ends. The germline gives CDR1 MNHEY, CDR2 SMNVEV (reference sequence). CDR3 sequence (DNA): TGTGCCAGCAGTTTTGCAGGCCTACAAGAGACCCAGTACTTC. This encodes CASSFAGLQETQYF.

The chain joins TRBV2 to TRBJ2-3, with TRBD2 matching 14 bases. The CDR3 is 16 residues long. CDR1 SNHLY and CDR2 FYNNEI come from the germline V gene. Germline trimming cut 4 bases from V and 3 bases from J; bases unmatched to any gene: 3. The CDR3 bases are TGTGCCAGCAGTGCCCGGACTAGCGGGAGGACAGATACGCAGTATTTT. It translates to CASSARTSGRTDTQYF.

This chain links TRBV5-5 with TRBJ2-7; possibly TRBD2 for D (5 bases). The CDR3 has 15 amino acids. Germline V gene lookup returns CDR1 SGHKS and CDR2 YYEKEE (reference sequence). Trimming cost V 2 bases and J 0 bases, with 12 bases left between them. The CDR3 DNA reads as TGTGCCAGCAGCTTTACGGGGTCTCTCTCCTACGAGCAGTACTTC. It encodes CASSFTGSLSYEQYF.

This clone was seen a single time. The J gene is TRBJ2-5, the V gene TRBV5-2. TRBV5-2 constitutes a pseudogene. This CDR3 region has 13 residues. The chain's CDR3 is CASSFPEGETQYF. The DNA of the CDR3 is TGTGCCAGCAGCTTTCCCGAGGGGGAGACCCAGTACTTC.

The CDR3 loop reads CASSLGLYEQYF. Written as DNA, the CDR3 is TGTGCCAGCAGTTTAGGACTCTACGAGCAGTACTTC. V and J are TRBV27 and TRBJ2-7, with D maybe TRBD2 (5 bases). V shed 2 bases and J shed 3 bases, with 5 bases lying between them. Per the germline V gene, CDR1 is MNHEY and CDR2 is SMNVEV (reference sequence). The CDR3 loop spans 12 amino acids.

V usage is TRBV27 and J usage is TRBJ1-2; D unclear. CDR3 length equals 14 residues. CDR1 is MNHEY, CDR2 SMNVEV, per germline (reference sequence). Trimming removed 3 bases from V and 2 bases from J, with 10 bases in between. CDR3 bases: TGTGCCAGCAGTTTTGGTCCCCTAAACTATGGCTACACCTTC. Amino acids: CASSFGPLNYGYTF.

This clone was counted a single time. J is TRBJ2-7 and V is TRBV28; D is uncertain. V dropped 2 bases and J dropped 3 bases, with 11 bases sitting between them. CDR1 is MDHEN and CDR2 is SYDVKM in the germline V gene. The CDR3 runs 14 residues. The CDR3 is CASSLGRLGYEQYF. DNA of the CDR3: TGTGCCAGCAGTTTAGGACGCCTCGGCTACGAGCAGTACTTC.

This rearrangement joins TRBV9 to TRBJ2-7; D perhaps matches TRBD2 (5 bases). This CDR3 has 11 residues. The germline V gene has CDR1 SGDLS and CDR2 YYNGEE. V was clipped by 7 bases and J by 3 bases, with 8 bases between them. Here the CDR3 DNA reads TGTGCCAGCGGGAGCCACTACGAGCAGTACTTC. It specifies CASGSHYEQYF.